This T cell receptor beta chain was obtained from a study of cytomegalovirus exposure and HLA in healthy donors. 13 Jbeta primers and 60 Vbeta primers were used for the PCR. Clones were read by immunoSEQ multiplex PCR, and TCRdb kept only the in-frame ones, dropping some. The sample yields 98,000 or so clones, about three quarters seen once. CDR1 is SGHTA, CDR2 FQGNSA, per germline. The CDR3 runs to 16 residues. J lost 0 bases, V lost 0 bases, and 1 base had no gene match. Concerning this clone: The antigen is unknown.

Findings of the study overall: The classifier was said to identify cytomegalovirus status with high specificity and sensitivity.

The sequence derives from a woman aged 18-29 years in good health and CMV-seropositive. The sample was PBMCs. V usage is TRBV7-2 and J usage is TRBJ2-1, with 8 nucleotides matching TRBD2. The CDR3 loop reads CASSLATSGSYNEQFF. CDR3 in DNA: TGTGCCAGCAGCTTAGCTACTAGCGGCTCCTACAATGAGCAGTTCTTC.